A selection of T cell receptor beta chains follows, all from one sample in a study of cytomegalovirus exposure and HLA in healthy donors. Measured with immunoSEQ multiplex PCR; TCRdb has only the in-frame clones, and not every one. The table for this sample gives fewer than 150,000 clones. The sequenced sample was PBMCs. These receptors all come from a woman aged 60-70 years in good health and CMV-seronegative. The CDR3 runs from the conserved cysteine through the conserved F or W. A D gene is named only where the DNA matches it firmly.

d_gene	v_gene	j_gene	CDR3nt	CDR3aa
TRBD1	TRBV19	TRBJ2-2	TGTGCCAGTAGCTCGGGACAGGGGCACACCGGGGAGCTGTTTTTT	CASSSGQGHTGELFF
-	TRBV4-2	TRBJ1-5	TGTGCCAGCAGCCAGGAGACAGGCCGATATAGCAATCAGCCCCAGCATTTT	CASSQETGRYSNQPQHF
-	TRBV27	TRBJ2-3	TGTGCCAGCAGTGGCACCGTGGCCCTCGTCGATACGCAGTATTTT	CASSGTVALVDTQYF
-	TRBV5-4	TRBJ2-2	TGTGCCAGCAGCCCCCGGGACGGGGAGCTGTTTTTT	CASSPRDGELFF
TRBD2	TRBV25-1	TRBJ2-3	TGTGCCAGCAGTGCCCTGGGACTAGCGGGAGGCACGGATACGCAGTATTTT	CASSALGLAGGTDTQYF
-	TRBV30	TRBJ1-5	TGTGCCTGGAGTGTAGATCGCGGCAATCAGCCCCAGCATTTT	CAWSVDRGNQPQHF
-	TRBV27	TRBJ2-3	TGTGCCAGCAGTTTTTACTCCACAGATACGCAGTATTTT	CASSFYSTDTQYF
TRBD2	TRBV4-2	TRBJ2-7	TGTGCCAGCAGCCAAGCGGGACTAGCGGGAACCTACGAGCAGTACTTC	CASSQAGLAGTYEQYF
TRBD1	TRBV19	TRBJ2-5	TGTGCCAGTAGTATCGGCAGGGGGAATGGGGAGACCCAGTACTTC	CASSIGRGNGETQYF
-	TRBV2	TRBJ1-3	TGTGCCAGCAGTCCCCTGCGGGCGGGGGCAGGAAACACCATATATTTT	CASSPLRAGAGNTIYF
-	TRBV2	TRBJ2-5	TGTGCCAGCAGTGTTGAGACTAGGGAGACCCAGTACTTC	CASSVETRETQYF
TRBD1	TRBV30	TRBJ1-2	TGTGCCTGGAGTACGACAGGGTTGGGGGCTGGCTACACCTTC	CAWSTTGLGAGYTF
TRBD1	TRBV5-1	TRBJ2-1	TGCGCCAGCAGCTTGGTAGGGGGACAGAACAATGAGCAGTTCTTC	CASSLVGGQNNEQFF
-	TRBV5-5	TRBJ1-4	TGTGCCAGCAGCTTGGCCGGGACAATGAACGAAAAACTGTTTTTT	CASSLAGTMNEKLFF
-	TRBV10-3	TRBJ2-2	TGTGCCATCAAGAGCCGACAGGATAACGGGGAGCTGTTTTTT	CAIKSRQDNGELFF
-	TRBV7-9	TRBJ1-1	TGTGCCAGCAGCGCCCAGGGTGAAGCTTTCTTT	CASSAQGEAFF
TRBD2	TRBV6-4	TRBJ2-2	TGTGCCAGCAGTGGTGAAGCGGGAGCTACCGGGGAGCTGTTTTTT	CASSGEAGATGELFF
TRBD1	TRBV6-1	TRBJ1-1	TGTGCCAGCAGTGAAAACAGGGGAGCTTTCTTT	CASSENRGAFF
TRBD1	TRBV5-1	TRBJ1-4	TGCGCCAGCCGGGACAGGTGGGAACCGGGTGAAAAACTGTTTTTT	CASRDRWEPGEKLFF
TRBD1	TRBV30	TRBJ2-6	TGTGCCTGGAGTGCGGGGACAGGCCCGTTTTCTGGGGCCAACGTCCTGACTTTC	CAWSAGTGPFSGANVLTF
-	TRBV6-5	TRBJ2-7	TGTGCCAGCAGGGACAGCAGGAACGAGCAGTACTTC	CASRDSRNEQYF
-	TRBV28	TRBJ1-6	TGTGCCAGCAGTTTGCAGAATTCACCCCTCCACTTT	CASSLQNSPLHF
TRBD1	TRBV28	TRBJ2-6	TGTGCCAGCAGGGACAGGGGATCTGGGGCCAACGTCCTGACTTTC	CASRDRGSGANVLTF
TRBD2	TRBV15	TRBJ2-1	TGTGCCACCAGCAGAGAACAAGGACTAGCCCTATCCTACAATGAGCAGTTCTTC	CATSREQGLALSYNEQFF
TRBD1	TRBV19	TRBJ2-7	TGTGCCAGTAGCAAGACCGGGACAGGGACCTCCTACGAGCAGTACTTC	CASSKTGTGTSYEQYF
TRBD1	TRBV7-9	TRBJ2-3	TGTGCCAGCAGACAGGGGGATACGCAGTATTTT	CASRQGDTQYF
TRBD1	TRBV5-1	TRBJ2-7	TGCGCCAGCAGCCGTCGGGGGACAGGGGGTATCTACGAGCAGTACTTC	CASSRRGTGGIYEQYF
-	TRBV11-2	TRBJ2-5	TGTGCCAGCGGGCAAAGCCCAGCGGGCTTAGAGACCCAGTACTTC	CASGQSPAGLETQYF
-	TRBV6-5	TRBJ1-1	TGTGCCAGCAGAGAACGTCAGGGAAACACTGAAGCTTTCTTT	CASRERQGNTEAFF
-	TRBV28	TRBJ2-2	TGTGCCAGCAGTTTGGCTTACACCGGGGAGCTGTTTTTT	CASSLAYTGELFF
-	TRBV13	TRBJ2-7	TGTGCCAGCAGCGGCGACTGGCCACCCTACGAGCAGTACTTC	CASSGDWPPYEQYF
-	TRBV29-1	TRBJ2-7	TGCAGCGTTAGGTCCATTGGACTTCCCGGGACATACTCAAGGGGATACGAGCAGTACTTC	CSVRSIGLPGTYSRGYEQYF
TRBD1	TRBV6-6	TRBJ1-1	TGTGCCAGCATCCAGGGGGTGAACACTGAAGCTTTCTTT	CASIQGVNTEAFF
TRBD1	TRBV23-1	TRBJ2-3	TGCGCCAGCAGTCGGGACAGGGGGTGTACAGATACGCAGTATTTT	CASSRDRGCTDTQYF
TRBD2	TRBV2	TRBJ2-7	TGTGCCAGCGGATGGGCAACTAGCGGGAGCTCCTACGAGCAGTACTTC	CASGWATSGSSYEQYF
-	TRBV4-1	TRBJ1-5	TGCGCCAGCAGCCAAGAGTCCCAGTATAGCAATCAGCCCCAGCATTTT	CASSQESQYSNQPQHF
-	TRBV19	TRBJ1-5	TGTGCCACCACCGGACAGTTCAATCAGCCCCAGCATTTT	CATTGQFNQPQHF
-	TRBV28	TRBJ2-7	TGTGCCAGCAGTTTATACCCGGGGGAGCAGTACTTC	CASSLYPGEQYF
TRBD2	TRBV7-6	TRBJ2-2	TGTGCCAGCAGCTTAGAGGCTAGCGGGAGGGCCCACACCGGGGAGCTGTTTTTT	CASSLEASGRAHTGELFF
TRBD1	TRBV7-2	TRBJ2-6	TGTGCCAGCAGCTTAGGGACAGGGGGTGGGGCCAACGTCCTGACTTTC	CASSLGTGGGANVLTF
-	TRBV9	TRBJ1-3	TGTGCCAGCAGCGTAGATCCCCTCTCTGGAAACACCATATATTTT	CASSVDPLSGNTIYF
-	TRBV30	TRBJ1-5	TGTGCCTGGAGTGGAGGGTCCAATCAGCCCCAGCATTTT	CAWSGGSNQPQHF
-	TRBV5-1	TRBJ1-1	TGCGCCAGCAGCTCACAGCAAAACACTGAAGCTTTCTTT	CASSSQQNTEAFF
TRBD2	TRBV11-2	TRBJ2-3	TGTGCCAGCAGCTTGACTAGCGGGGGAGCGGATAGCACAGATACGCAGTATTTT	CASSLTSGGADSTDTQYF
-	TRBV5-1	TRBJ1-2	TGCGCCAGCAGCCCCGCAACTCCCAACTATGGCTACACCTTC	CASSPATPNYGYTF